Listed below are T cell receptor beta chains from one sample, sequenced in a study of shared clonotypes between healthy human individuals. Repertoires were generated with immunoSEQ multiplex PCR, while TCRdb's copy carries only in-frame clones and drops some. Of 2 million to 2.5 million clones in the sample, under 95% were seen once. The sample comprised naive CD4+ T cells from PBMCs. Source of these receptors: a young man in good health. Some clones in this sample may be carry-over from other donors' samples. The CDR3 runs from the conserved cysteine through the conserved F or W. D genes are given only for firm matches.

V: TRBV4-2; J: TRBJ2-2; D: .; CDR3: CASSLLLGTENTGELFF; DNA: TGTGCCAGCAGCCTCCTATTGGGCACGGAGAACACCGGGGAGCTGTTTTTT
V: TRBV11-2; J: TRBJ2-2; D: .; CDR3: CASSLDPLDGMAGELFF; DNA: TGTGCCAGCAGCTTAGACCCCCTCGACGGAATGGCCGGGGAGCTGTTTTTT
V: TRBV7-9; J: TRBJ1-5; D: .; CDR3: CASGSGSQPQHF; DNA: TGTGCCAGCGGTTCAGGGAGTCAGCCCCAGCATTTT
V: TRBV28; J: TRBJ2-5; D: .; CDR3: CASSLAQPETQYF; DNA: TGTGCCAGCAGTCTAGCACAGCCAGAGACCCAGTACTTC
V: TRBV7-2; J: TRBJ1-2; D: .; CDR3: CASSSYTGLDGYTF; DNA: TGTGCCAGCAGCTCGTACACGGGTCTGGACGGCTACACCTTC
V: TRBV9; J: TRBJ1-2; D: TRBD1; CDR3: CASSVDLGGQGAGGYTF; DNA: TGTGCCAGCAGCGTAGACCTGGGGGGTCAGGGGGCAGGAGGCTACACCTTC
V: TRBV28; J: TRBJ2-7; D: .; CDR3: CASLERVGAHEQYF; DNA: TGTGCCAGCTTGGAGCGGGTGGGGGCGCACGAGCAGTACTTC
V: TRBV30; J: TRBJ1-6; D: .; CDR3: CAWSVGQSNSPLHF; DNA: TGTGCCTGGAGTGTGGGGCAGAGTAATTCACCCCTCCACTTT
V: TRBV28; J: TRBJ1-1; D: .; CDR3: CASSFGRRLMNTEAFF; DNA: TGTGCCAGCAGTTTCGGTCGGCGCCTTATGAACACTGAAGCTTTCTTT
V: TRBV19; J: TRBJ2-6; D: .; CDR3: CASMDLAGANVLTF; DNA: TGTGCCAGTATGGACCTTGCCGGGGCCAACGTCCTGACTTTC
V: TRBV5-5; J: TRBJ1-4; D: .; CDR3: CASSLFVGATNEKLFF; DNA: TGTGCCAGCAGCCTATTTGTCGGTGCAACTAATGAAAAACTGTTTTTT
V: TRBV10-2; J: TRBJ2-1; D: .; CDR3: CASRPDKLYNEQFF; DNA: TGCGCCAGCAGGCCGGACAAGCTTTACAATGAGCAGTTCTTC
V: TRBV18; J: TRBJ2-1; D: .; CDR3: CASSRDAGPYNEQFF; DNA: TGTGCCAGCTCACGGGACGCGGGACCCTACAATGAGCAGTTCTTC
V: TRBV2; J: TRBJ2-2; D: TRBD2; CDR3: CASIGGRATTGELFF; DNA: TGTGCCAGCATTGGCGGGAGGGCCACCACCGGGGAGCTGTTTTTT
V: TRBV2; J: TRBJ1-2; D: .; CDR3: CASSGGHGGYTF; DNA: TGTGCCAGCAGTGGAGGACACGGCGGCTACACCTTC
V: TRBV10-3; J: TRBJ1-4; D: TRBD1; CDR3: CATGQGGVWSEKLFF; DNA: TGTGCCACCGGACAGGGAGGGGTATGGAGTGAAAAACTGTTTTTT
V: TRBV7-3; J: TRBJ2-1; D: TRBD1; CDR3: CASKGTEGEQFF; DNA: TGTGCCAGCAAAGGGACAGAGGGAGAGCAGTTCTTC